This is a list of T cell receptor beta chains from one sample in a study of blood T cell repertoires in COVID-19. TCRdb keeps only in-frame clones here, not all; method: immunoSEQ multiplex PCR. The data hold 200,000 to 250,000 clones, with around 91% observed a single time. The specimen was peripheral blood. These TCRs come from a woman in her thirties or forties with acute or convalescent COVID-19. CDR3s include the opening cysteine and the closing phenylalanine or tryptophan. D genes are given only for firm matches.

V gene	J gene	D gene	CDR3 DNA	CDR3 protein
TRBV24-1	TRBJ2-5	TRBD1	TGTGCCACCAGTCAGACAGGGTCCCAAGAGACCCAGTACTTC	CATSQTGSQETQYF
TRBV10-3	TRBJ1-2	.	TGTGCCATCACAAACGACAGGAACTATGGCTACACCTTC	CAITNDRNYGYTF
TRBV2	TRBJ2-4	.	TGTGCCAGCAGCCAGGGTGATTCCAAAAACATTCAGTACTTC	CASSQGDSKNIQYF
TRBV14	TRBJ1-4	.	TGTGCCAGCAGCTCGCGGCCGCACTTCGGAGAAAAACTGTTTTTT	CASSSRPHFGEKLFF
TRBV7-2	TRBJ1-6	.	TGTGCCAGCAGCTTAGGGGGCAGGGATTATTCACCCCTCCACTTT	CASSLGGRDYSPLHF
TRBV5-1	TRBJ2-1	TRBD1	TGCGCCAGCATACGGGACAGTTACAATGAGCAGTTCTTC	CASIRDSYNEQFF
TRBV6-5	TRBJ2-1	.	TGTGCCAGCAGTTCCCTAGACAGCACCTCCTACAATGAGCAGTTCTTC	CASSSLDSTSYNEQFF
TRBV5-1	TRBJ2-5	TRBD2	TGCGCCAGCGGCCCGGGACTAGCGGGGATGTGGGAGGCCCAGTACTTC	CASGPGLAGMWEAQYF
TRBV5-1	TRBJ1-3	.	TGCGCCAGCAGCCGGGAGCAGAGCTCTGGAAACACCATATATTTT	CASSREQSSGNTIYF
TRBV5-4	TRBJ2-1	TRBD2	TGTGCCAGCAGCTTAAGCGGGGTATACAATGAGCAGTTCTTC	CASSLSGVYNEQFF
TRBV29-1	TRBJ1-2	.	TGCAGCGTTGCCTTTCAAGGGGTGGGTGGCTACACCTTC	CSVAFQGVGGYTF
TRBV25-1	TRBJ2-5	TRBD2	TGTGCCAGCACCCGCGGGAGGCACCAAGAGACCCAGTACTTC	CASTRGRHQETQYF
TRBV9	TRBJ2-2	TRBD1	TGTGCCAGCAGCCCTACAGGGGGGAACACCGGGGAGCTGTTTTTT	CASSPTGGNTGELFF